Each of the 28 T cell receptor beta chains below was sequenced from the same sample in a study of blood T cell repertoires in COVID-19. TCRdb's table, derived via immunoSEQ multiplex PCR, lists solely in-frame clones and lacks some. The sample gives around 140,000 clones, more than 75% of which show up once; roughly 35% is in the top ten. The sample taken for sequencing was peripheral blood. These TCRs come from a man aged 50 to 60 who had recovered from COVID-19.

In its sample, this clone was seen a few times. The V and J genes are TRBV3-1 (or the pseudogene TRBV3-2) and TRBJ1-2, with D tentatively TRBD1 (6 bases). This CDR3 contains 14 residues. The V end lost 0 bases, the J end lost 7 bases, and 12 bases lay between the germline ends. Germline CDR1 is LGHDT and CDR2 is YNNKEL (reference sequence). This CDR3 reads CASSQDSGVVGYTF. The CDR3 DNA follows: TGTGCCAGCAGCCAAGATTCAGGGGTTGTTGGCTACACCTTC.

CDR3 loop: CASSFQGPNTEAFF. The CDR3 DNA sequence: TGTGCCAGCAGTTTCCAGGGGCCGAACACTGAAGCTTTCTTT. This chain links TRBV27 with TRBJ1-1; D possibly corresponds to TRBD1 (6 bases). Germline lookup yields CDR1 MNHEY and CDR2 SMNVEV (reference sequence). Trimming shortened V by 3 bases and J by 1 base, and 9 bases separated the two germline ends. This CDR3 comprises 14 residues.

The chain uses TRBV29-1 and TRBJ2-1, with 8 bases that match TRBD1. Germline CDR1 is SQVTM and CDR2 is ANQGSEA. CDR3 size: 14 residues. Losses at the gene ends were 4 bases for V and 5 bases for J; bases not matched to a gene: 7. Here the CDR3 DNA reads TGCAGCGTTGTACGACAGGGGATGCACAATGAGCAGTTCTTC. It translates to CSVVRQGMHNEQFF.

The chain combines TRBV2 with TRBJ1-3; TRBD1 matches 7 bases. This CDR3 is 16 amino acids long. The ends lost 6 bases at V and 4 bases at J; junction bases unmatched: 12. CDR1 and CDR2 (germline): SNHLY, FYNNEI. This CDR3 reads CASSQVSPGQGNTIYF. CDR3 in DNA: TGTGCCAGCAGCCAAGTTAGCCCGGGACAGGGAAACACCATATATTTT.

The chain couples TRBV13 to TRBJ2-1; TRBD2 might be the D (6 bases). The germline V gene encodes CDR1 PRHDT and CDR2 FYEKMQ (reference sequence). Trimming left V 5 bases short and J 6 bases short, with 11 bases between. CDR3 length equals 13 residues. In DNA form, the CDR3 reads TGTGCCAGCAGCGTCACTAGCTCCAATGAGCAGTTCTTC. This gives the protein CASSVTSSNEQFF.

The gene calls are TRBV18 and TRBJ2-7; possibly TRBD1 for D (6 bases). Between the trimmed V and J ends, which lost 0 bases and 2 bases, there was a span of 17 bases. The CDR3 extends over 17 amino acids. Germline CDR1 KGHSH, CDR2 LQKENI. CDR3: CASSPPSSYRDPYEQYF. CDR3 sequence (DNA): TGTGCCAGCTCACCACCGAGCTCGTACAGGGACCCCTACGAGCAGTACTTC.

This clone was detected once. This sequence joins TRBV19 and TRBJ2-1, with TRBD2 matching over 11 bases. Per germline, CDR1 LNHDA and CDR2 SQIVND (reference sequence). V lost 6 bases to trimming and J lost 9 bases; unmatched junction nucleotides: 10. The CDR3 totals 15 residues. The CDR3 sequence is CASSILAGEGGEQFF. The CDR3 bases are TGTGCCAGTAGCATACTAGCGGGGGAAGGTGGTGAGCAGTTCTTC.

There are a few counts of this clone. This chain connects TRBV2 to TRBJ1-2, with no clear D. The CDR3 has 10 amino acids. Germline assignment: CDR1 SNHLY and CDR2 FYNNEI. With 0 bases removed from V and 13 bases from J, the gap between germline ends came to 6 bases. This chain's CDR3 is CASSEADFTF. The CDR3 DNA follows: TGTGCCAGCAGTGAAGCAGACTTCACCTTC.

In DNA, the CDR3 is TGTGCCAGCAGTTACAGGACAGGGCTCGCGGAGACCCAGTACTTC. This encodes CASSYRTGLAETQYF. This chain uses TRBV6-2 or TRBV6-3 with TRBJ2-5; TRBD1 matches at 8 bases. Germline CDR1 MNHEY, CDR2 SVGEGT. J gave up 5 bases and V 2 bases, and 7 bases lay outside the gene matches. This CDR3 has 15 residues.

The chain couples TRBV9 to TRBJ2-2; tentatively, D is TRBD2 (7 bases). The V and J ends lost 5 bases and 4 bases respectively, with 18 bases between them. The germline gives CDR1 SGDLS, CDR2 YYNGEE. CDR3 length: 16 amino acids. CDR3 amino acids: CASRPGGLSITGELFF. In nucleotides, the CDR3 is TGTGCCAGCAGACCGGGGGGCCTGAGTATCACCGGGGAGCTGTTTTTT. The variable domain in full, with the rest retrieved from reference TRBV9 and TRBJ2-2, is DSGVTQTPKHLITATGQRVTLRCSPRSGDLSVYWYQQSLDQGLQFLIQYYNGEERAKGNILERFSAQQFPDLHSELNLSSLELGDSALYFCASRPGGLSITGELFFGEGSRLTVL.

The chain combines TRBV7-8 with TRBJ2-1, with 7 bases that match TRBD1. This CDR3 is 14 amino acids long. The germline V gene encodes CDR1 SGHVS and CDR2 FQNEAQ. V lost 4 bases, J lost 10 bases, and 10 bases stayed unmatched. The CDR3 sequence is CASSSTQGLGEQFF. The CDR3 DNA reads TGTGCCAGCAGCTCCACACAGGGGTTAGGGGAGCAGTTCTTC.

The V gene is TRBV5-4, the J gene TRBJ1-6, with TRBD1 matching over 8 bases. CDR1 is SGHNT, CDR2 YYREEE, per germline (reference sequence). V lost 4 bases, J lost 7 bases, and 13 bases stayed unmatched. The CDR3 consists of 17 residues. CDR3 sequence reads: CASSANIYGQGNSPLHF. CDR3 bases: TGTGCCAGCAGCGCCAACATTTATGGACAGGGAAATTCACCCCTCCACTTT.

Here the CDR3 DNA reads TGTGCCAGCCGGGACGGGACTCGAAACACAGATACGCAGTATTTT. Translated: CASRDGTRNTDTQYF. The V call is TRBV19, the J call TRBJ2-3, with D maybe TRBD2 (6 bases). Trimming shortened V by 9 bases and J by 2 bases, and 18 bases separated the two germline ends. The CDR3 has 15 amino acids. Germline CDR1 LNHDA, CDR2 SQIVND (reference sequence). Filled out from reference TRBV19 and TRBJ2-3, the complete variable domain reads DGGITQSPKYLFRKEGQNVTLSCEQNLNHDAMYWYRQDPGQGLRLIYYSQIVNDFQKGDIAEGYSVSREKKESFPLTVTSAQKNPTAFYLCASRDGTRNTDTQYFGPGTRLTVL.

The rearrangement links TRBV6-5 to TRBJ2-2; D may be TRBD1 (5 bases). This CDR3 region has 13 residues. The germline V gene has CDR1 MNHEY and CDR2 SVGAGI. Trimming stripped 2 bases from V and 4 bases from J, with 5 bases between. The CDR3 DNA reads TGTGCCAGCAGTTACAGGGGCACCGGGGAGCTGTTTTTT. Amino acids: CASSYRGTGELFF.

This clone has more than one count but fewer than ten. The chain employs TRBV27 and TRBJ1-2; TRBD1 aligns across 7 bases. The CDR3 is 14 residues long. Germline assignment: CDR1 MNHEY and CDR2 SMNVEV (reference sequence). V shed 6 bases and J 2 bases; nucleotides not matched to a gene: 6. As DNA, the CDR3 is TGTGCCAGCAGCCTAGACAGGGCAAACTATGGCTACACCTTC. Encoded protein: CASSLDRANYGYTF.

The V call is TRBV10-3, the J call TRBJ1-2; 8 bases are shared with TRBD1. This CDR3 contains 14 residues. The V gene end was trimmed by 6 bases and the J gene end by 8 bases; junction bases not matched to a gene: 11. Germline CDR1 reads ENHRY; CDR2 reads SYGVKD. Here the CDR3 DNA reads TGTGCCATCAGAGATACGGACAGGGAGGGAGGCTACACCTTC. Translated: CAIRDTDREGGYTF.

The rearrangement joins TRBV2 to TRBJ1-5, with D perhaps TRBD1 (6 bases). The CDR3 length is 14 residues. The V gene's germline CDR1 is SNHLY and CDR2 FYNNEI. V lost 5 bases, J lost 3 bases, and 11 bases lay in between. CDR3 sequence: CASSPGQLNQPQHF. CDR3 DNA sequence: TGTGCCAGCAGTCCGGGACAACTCAATCAGCCCCAGCATTTT.

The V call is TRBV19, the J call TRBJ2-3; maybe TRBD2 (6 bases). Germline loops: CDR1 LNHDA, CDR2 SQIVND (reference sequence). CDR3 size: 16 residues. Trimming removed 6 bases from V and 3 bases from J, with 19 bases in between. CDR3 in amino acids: CASSSVRVGGTDTQYF. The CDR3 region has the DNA TGTGCCAGTAGCTCTGTGAGGGTTGGAGGGACAGATACGCAGTATTTT.

Here the CDR3 DNA reads TGCGCCAGCAGCCCCGGCAGGCTCGAAAATTCACCCCTCCACTTT. This codes for CASSPGRLENSPLHF. The chain links TRBV5-1 to TRBJ1-6; D gene unclear. V was shortened by 4 bases and J by 7 bases, with 15 bases between the two germline ends. Germline CDR1 is SGHRS and CDR2 is YFSETQ. This CDR3 comprises 15 residues.

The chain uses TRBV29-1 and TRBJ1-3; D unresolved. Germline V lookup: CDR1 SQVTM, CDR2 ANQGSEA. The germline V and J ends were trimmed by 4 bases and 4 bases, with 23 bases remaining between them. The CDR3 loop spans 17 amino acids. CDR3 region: CSVAGGQVSRSGNTIYF. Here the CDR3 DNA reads TGCAGCGTTGCTGGTGGGCAGGTATCTCGGTCCGGAAACACCATATATTTT.

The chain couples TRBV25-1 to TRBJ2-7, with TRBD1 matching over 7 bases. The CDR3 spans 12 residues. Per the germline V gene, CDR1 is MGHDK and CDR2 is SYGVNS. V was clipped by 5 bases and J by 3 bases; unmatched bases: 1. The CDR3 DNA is TGTGCCAGCAGTCCAGGGGGCTACGAGCAGTACTTC. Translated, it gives CASSPGGYEQYF.

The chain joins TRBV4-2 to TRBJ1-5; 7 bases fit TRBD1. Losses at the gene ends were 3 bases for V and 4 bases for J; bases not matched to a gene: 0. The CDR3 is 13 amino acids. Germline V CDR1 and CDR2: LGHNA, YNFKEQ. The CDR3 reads CASSQDRNQPQHF. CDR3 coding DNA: TGTGCCAGCAGCCAGGACAGGAATCAGCCCCAGCATTTT.

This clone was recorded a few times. The CDR3: CASSLTSGETQYF. Here the CDR3 DNA reads TGTGCCAGCAGCTTAACTAGCGGGGAGACCCAGTACTTC. This sequence joins TRBV7-3 and TRBJ2-5; 7 bases are a match to TRBD2. V was pared by 0 bases and J by 5 bases, with 0 bases of the junction left unmatched. Germline CDR1 SGHTA, CDR2 FQGTGA. CDR3 length: 13 amino acids.

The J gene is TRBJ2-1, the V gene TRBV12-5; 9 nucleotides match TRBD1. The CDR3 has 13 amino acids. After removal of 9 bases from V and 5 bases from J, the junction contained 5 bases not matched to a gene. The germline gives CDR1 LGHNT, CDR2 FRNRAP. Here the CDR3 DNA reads TGTGCTAGCAACCGGGACAGGGACAATGAGCAGTTCTTC. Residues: CASNRDRDNEQFF.

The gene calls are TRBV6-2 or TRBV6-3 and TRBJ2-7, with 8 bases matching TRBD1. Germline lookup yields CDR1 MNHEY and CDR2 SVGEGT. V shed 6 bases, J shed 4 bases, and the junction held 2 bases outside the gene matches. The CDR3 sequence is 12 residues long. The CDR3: CASSRQGYEQYF. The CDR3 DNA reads TGTGCCAGCAGCCGACAGGGGTACGAGCAGTACTTC.

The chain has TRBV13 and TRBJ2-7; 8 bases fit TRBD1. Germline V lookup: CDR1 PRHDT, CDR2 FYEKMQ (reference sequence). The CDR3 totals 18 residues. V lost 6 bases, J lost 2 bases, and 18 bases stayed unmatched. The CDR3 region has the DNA TGTGCCAGCAGATTCGCTGGGACAGGATCGTTGAGAACCTACGAGCAGTACTTC. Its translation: CASRFAGTGSLRTYEQYF.

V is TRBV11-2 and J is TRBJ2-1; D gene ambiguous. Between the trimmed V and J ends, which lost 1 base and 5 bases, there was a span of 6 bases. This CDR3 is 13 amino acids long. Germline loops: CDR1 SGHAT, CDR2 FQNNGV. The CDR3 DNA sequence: TGTGCCAGCAGCTTAGGCCACAACAATGAGCAGTTCTTC. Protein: CASSLGHNNEQFF. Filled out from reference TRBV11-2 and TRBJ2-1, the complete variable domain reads EAGVAQSPRYKIIEKRQSVAFWCNPISGHATLYWYQQILGQGPKLLIQFQNNGVVDDSQLPKDRFSAERLKGVDSTLKIQPAKLEDSAVYLCASSLGHNNEQFFGPGTRLTVL.

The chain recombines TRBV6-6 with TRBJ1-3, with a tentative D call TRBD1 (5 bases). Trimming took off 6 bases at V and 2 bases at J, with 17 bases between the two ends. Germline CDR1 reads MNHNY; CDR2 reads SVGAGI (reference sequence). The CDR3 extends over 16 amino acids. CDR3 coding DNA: TGTGCCAGCAGCCCCCAGCCTTTAGGGGCTGGAAACACCATATATTTT. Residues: CASSPQPLGAGNTIYF.